This section outlines one TCR beta chain sequence together with its context. Its cognate antigen is unknown. The entry originates in a study of T cell responses to AZD1222 COVID-19 vaccine. General observations from the study: Unmutated variant regions are reportedly targeted by nearly half of spike-specific TCRs. Most donors were white British, females outnumbered males, and clonal diversity was possibly underestimated. Just six people given AZD1222 tested seropositive at baseline.

Germline CDR1 is SGDLS and CDR2 is YYNGEE. CDR3 size: 14 residues. Unmatched junction bases numbered 3, after V lost 2 bases and J lost 3 bases. Using immunoSEQ multiplex PCR, the repertoire was profiled, and TCRdb retains in-frame clones only, with some absent. The sample lists some 150,000 clones, around 84% occurring once. The material sequenced was peripheral blood, taken 28 days after the second AZD1222 dose. The chain uses TRBV9 and TRBJ2-3; 7 nucleotides match TRBD2. The source is an adult who received the AZD1222 COVID-19 vaccine. The CDR3 region has the DNA TGTGCCAGCAGCGTGGGTAGCGGGACAGATACGCAGTATTTT. Its translation is CASSVGSGTDTQYF. Variable domain in full (rest from reference TRBV9 and TRBJ2-3): DSGVTQTPKHLITATGQRVTLRCSPRSGDLSVYWYQQSLDQGLQFLIQYYNGEERAKGNILERFSAQQFPDLHSELNLSSLELGDSALYFCASSVGSGTDTQYFGPGTRLTVL.